These T cell receptor beta chains were read from a single sample in a study of blood T cell repertoires in COVID-19. TCRdb keeps only in-frame clones here, not all; method: immunoSEQ multiplex PCR. Of about 380,000 clones listed, around nine tenths are singletons. The sample consisted of PBMCs or T cells enriched from blood (not recorded which). The source is a woman between 18 and 29 years old who had recovered from COVID-19. Both conserved end residues are part of each CDR3. Fields, in order: clone size, V gene, D gene, J gene, CDR3 protein, CDR3 DNA. D genes are given only for firm matches. Size tells how often a clone was seen (once, few, many) or the class of an expanded clone, and some rows leave it out.

-	TRBV7-9	-	TRBJ1-5	CASSGTGRRDQPQHF	TGTGCCAGCAGCGGAACAGGTCGTCGGGATCAGCCCCAGCATTTT
-	TRBV4-1	TRBD2	TRBJ2-5	CASSLLAGGSTLETQYF	TGCGCCAGCAGCCTATTAGCGGGGGGGTCCACTTTGGAGACCCAGTACTTC
-	TRBV27	TRBD1	TRBJ2-7	CASSLDRVAYEQYF	TGTGCCAGCAGTTTAGACAGGGTAGCCTACGAGCAGTACTTC
-	TRBV30	-	TRBJ1-1	CAWSRVEAFF	TGTGCCTGGTCCCGGGTTGAAGCTTTCTTT
once	TRBV7-9	TRBD2	TRBJ2-2	CASSSSGGASTGELFF	TGTGCCAGCAGCTCCTCGGGGGGAGCGAGCACCGGGGAGCTGTTTTTT
-	TRBV7-3	-	TRBJ2-7	CASSLGHQTEQYF	TGTGCCAGCAGCTTAGGACATCAGACCGAGCAGTACTTC
-	TRBV9	TRBD2	TRBJ2-3	CASRGAGDVDTQYF	TGTGCCAGCAGAGGAGCGGGGGATGTAGATACGCAGTATTTT
-	TRBV10-3	-	TRBJ1-1	CAISATPGDTEAFF	TGTGCCATCAGTGCGACCCCAGGTGACACTGAAGCTTTCTTT
-	TRBV7-2	-	TRBJ1-5	CASSLDGGSNQPQHF	TGTGCCAGCAGCTTAGATGGGGGGAGCAATCAGCCCCAGCATTTT
few	TRBV9	-	TRBJ1-2	CATSRGNYGYTF	TGTGCCACCTCCCGAGGGAACTATGGCTACACCTTC
once	TRBV18	TRBD1	TRBJ2-1	CASSPRQGDTLEQFF	TGTGCCAGCTCACCACGGCAGGGGGATACTCTTGAGCAGTTCTTC
-	TRBV19	TRBD1	TRBJ2-5	CASSTRDRQETQYF	TGTGCCAGTAGTACACGGGACAGACAAGAGACCCAGTACTTC
many	TRBV5-1	TRBD1	TRBJ1-2	CASSLAETGGYGYTF	TGCGCCAGCAGCTTGGCCGAGACAGGGGGTTACGGCTACACCTTC
-	TRBV19	-	TRBJ1-2	CASFGPVGLVHGYTF	TGTGCCAGTTTCGGGCCAGTGGGACTAGTGCATGGCTACACCTTC
many	TRBV29-1	TRBD1	TRBJ1-5	CSVRDRGQPQHF	TGCAGCGTCCGGGACAGGGGTCAGCCCCAGCATTTT
-	TRBV9	-	TRBJ2-1	CASSAAPQAIYNEQFF	TGTGCCAGCAGCGCCGCACCACAGGCGATCTACAATGAGCAGTTCTTC
-	TRBV30	TRBD1	TRBJ2-7	CAWSARDRATYEQYF	TGTGCCTGGAGCGCCCGTGACAGGGCCACCTACGAGCAGTACTTC
-	TRBV7-9	-	TRBJ2-2	CASSLRENTGELFF	TGTGCCAGCAGCTTACGAGAGAACACCGGGGAGCTGTTTTTT
-	TRBV6-5	-	TRBJ1-2	CASSRDRYGYTF	TGTGCCAGCAGTCGGGATCGCTATGGCTACACCTTC
-	TRBV27	-	TRBJ1-5	CASSLIGRVGNQPQHF	TGTGCCAGCAGTTTAATTGGCAGGGTAGGCAATCAGCCCCAGCATTTT
-	TRBV18	-	TRBJ2-7	CASSPIGGKNYEQYF	TGTGCCAGCTCACCCATCGGGGGAAAAAACTACGAGCAGTACTTC
-	TRBV18	-	TRBJ1-6	CASSPGQNSPLHF	TGTGCCAGCTCACCGGGACAAAATTCACCCCTCCACTTT
-	TRBV19	-	TRBJ2-2	CASSIVGGSAGELFF	TGTGCCAGTAGTATAGTGGGGGGTTCGGCCGGGGAGCTGTTTTTT
-	TRBV7-3	-	TRBJ1-6	CASSLGPGADNSPLHF	TGTGCCAGCAGCTTAGGTCCAGGGGCGGATAATTCACCCCTCCACTTT
-	TRBV5-1	-	TRBJ2-7	CASSPLGGGARSYEQYF	TGCGCCAGCAGCCCCTTGGGAGGGGGGGCGAGATCCTACGAGCAGTACTTC
-	TRBV5-1	TRBD1	TRBJ1-1	CASSHRTGRNTEAFF	TGCGCCAGCAGCCACCGGACAGGGAGGAACACTGAAGCTTTCTTT
-	TRBV5-6	TRBD2	TRBJ2-7	CASSSTIRGAYEQYF	TGTGCCAGCAGCTCGACGATACGGGGGGCCTACGAGCAGTACTTC
-	TRBV18	TRBD1	TRBJ2-1	CASSPRQGLEQYNEQFF	TGTGCCAGCTCACCGAGACAGGGTTTAGAACAATACAATGAGCAGTTCTTC
-	TRBV27	TRBD1	TRBJ1-2	CASKQQGRYGYTF	TGTGCCAGCAAACAACAGGGGCGCTATGGCTACACCTTC
-	TRBV19	TRBD1	TRBJ1-4	CASSMGQGVYNEKLFF	TGTGCCAGTAGTATGGGGCAGGGGGTCTATAATGAAAAACTGTTTTTT